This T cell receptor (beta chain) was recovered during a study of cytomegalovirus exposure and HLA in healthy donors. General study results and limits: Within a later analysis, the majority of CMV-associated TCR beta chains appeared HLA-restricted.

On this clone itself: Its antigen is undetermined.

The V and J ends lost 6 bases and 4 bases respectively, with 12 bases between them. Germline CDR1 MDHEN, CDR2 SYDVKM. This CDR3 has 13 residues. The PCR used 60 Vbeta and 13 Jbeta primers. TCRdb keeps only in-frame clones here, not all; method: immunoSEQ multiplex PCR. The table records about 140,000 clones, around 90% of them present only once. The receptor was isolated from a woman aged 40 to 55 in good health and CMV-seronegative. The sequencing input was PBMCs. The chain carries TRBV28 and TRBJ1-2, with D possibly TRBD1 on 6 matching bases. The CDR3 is CASSPGQSYGYTF. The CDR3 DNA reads TGTGCCAGCAGCCCCGGACAGAGCTATGGCTACACCTTC.